This passage covers 13 T cell receptor beta chains from one sample sequenced in a study of CDR3 diversity in severe acne. TCRdb redid the calling of the PCR reads with MiXCR, one entry per CDR3 protein. The table lists approximately 84,000 distinct CDR3 sequences, 51% of them singletons. Sequencing input: blood. The receptor set was obtained from a male donor in good health, without acne.

This clonotype showed up many times. The V gene is TRBV24-1, the J gene TRBJ2-5, with 7 bases identical to TRBD1. Germline CDR1 reads KGHDR; CDR2 reads SFDVKD. Trimming cost V 8 bases and J 5 bases; bases outside gene matches: 7. This CDR3 is 13 amino acids long. This CDR3 is CATTTGESETQYF. The CDR3 DNA follows: TGTGCCACCACCACAGGGGAATCCGAGACCCAGTACTTC.

The chain has TRBV25-1 and TRBJ1-2; 8 nucleotides line up with TRBD1. The trim removed 5 bases at V and 6 bases at J, leaving 11 bases unmatched. The CDR3 sequence is 15 residues long. Germline CDR1 MGHDK, CDR2 SYGVNS. The CDR3 DNA reads TGTGCCAGCAGTTTCGGCCGACAGGGGATGAATGGCTACACCTTC. Translated: CASSFGRQGMNGYTF.

The chain joins TRBV6-6 to TRBJ2-7; no clear D gene. Germline CDR1 MNHNY, CDR2 SVGAGI (reference sequence). Trimming shortened V by 2 bases and J by 1 base, and 9 bases separated the two germline ends. This CDR3 spans 14 amino acids. CDR3 residues: CASSYGRPSYEQYF. CDR3 bases: TGTGCCAGCAGTTACGGGCGGCCTTCCTACGAGCAGTACTTC.

The chain uses TRBV20-1 and TRBJ2-7; weak D call: TRBD2 (7 bases). The CDR3 is made up of 17 amino acids. Trimming took 6 bases from V and 4 from J, leaving 28 bases between them. Germline-derived CDR1 and CDR2 are DFQATT and SNEGSKA (reference sequence). The CDR3 DNA is TGCAGTGCCCTCGCGACACCGGGCGTCGGGGGGACATACGAGCAGTACTTC. It translates to CSALATPGVGGTYEQYF.

A note on this clonotype: One end of the junction does not line up with germline, which may come from a read error. The rearrangement uses TRBV5-1 and TRBJ2-7, with 10 bases identical to TRBD2. The CDR3 extends over 16 amino acids. Germline V CDR1 and CDR2: SGHRS, YFSETQ. The CDR3 nucleotides read TGCGCCAGCAGCTCCCGGGGTAGCGGGAGGCCCTACGGGCAGTACTTC. Translation gives CASSSRGSGRPYGQYF.

This clonotype is medium-sized (0.01 to 0.1%). The CDR3 loop is CASSLIGGSDSYEQYF. The DNA for the CDR3 is TGTGCCAGCAGCTTAATAGGGGGATCTGACTCCTACGAGCAGTACTTC. The rearrangement joins TRBV7-6 to TRBJ2-7; D perhaps matches TRBD1 (6 bases). The CDR3 has 16 residues. CDR1 is SGHVS, CDR2 FNYEAQ, per germline. V was pared by 2 bases and J by 0 bases, with 14 bases between.

The DNA for the CDR3 is TGTGCCAGCAGCAAAGGGACTAGCGGGGGGGCCACGGATACGCAGTATTTT. Residues: CASSKGTSGGATDTQYF. The chain is built from TRBV2 and TRBJ2-3; 16 nucleotides agree with TRBD2. CDR3 length: 17 residues. After removal of 6 bases from V and 6 bases from J, the junction contained 9 bases not matched to a gene. CDR1 and CDR2 (germline): SNHLY, FYNNEI.

The J gene is TRBJ1-2, the V gene TRBV5-1; D not certain. The CDR3 has 12 amino acids. The germline V gene has CDR1 SGHRS and CDR2 YFSETQ. Deletions cut 2 bases from V and 8 bases from J, with 10 bases between. The CDR3 protein is CASSFLAGGYTF. As DNA, the CDR3 is TGCGCCAGCAGCTTTCTAGCGGGGGGCTACACCTTC.

The chain has TRBV25-1 and TRBJ1-5, with D perhaps TRBD1 (6 bases). V was pared by 8 bases and J by 3 bases, with 14 bases between. The CDR3 has 14 residues. Germline V gene data show CDR1 as MGHDK and CDR2 as SYGVNS. The CDR3 sequence: CASSGGQYNQPQHF. The CDR3 DNA sequence: TGTGCCAGCTCAGGAGGACAGTACAATCAGCCCCAGCATTTT.

V usage is TRBV2 and J usage is TRBJ1-1; TRBD1 is a possible D gene (5 bases). Deletions cut 6 bases from V and 3 bases from J, with 17 bases between. The CDR3 covers 15 residues. Germline lookup yields CDR1 SNHLY and CDR2 FYNNEI. The CDR3 region is CASRPRRESDTEAFF. The CDR3, as DNA: TGTGCCAGCAGGCCGCGCAGGGAATCCGACACTGAAGCTTTCTTT.

This clonotype appeared once. This chain uses TRBV7-3 with TRBJ2-3; 11 bases are a match to TRBD2. CDR1 SGHTA and CDR2 FQGTGA come from the germline V gene. After removal of 5 bases from V and 1 base from J, the junction contained 8 bases not matched to a gene. The CDR3 has 17 residues. DNA of the CDR3: TGTGCCAGCAGCCCGACTAGCGGGACGTTAGGCACAGATACGCAGTATTTT. Translated, it gives CASSPTSGTLGTDTQYF.

The V call is TRBV7-6, the J call TRBJ2-7, with D perhaps TRBD1 (8 bases). The CDR3 contains 15 residues. CDR1 SGHVS and CDR2 FNYEAQ come from the germline V gene. V was pared by 2 bases and J by 3 bases, with 14 bases between. CDR3 residues: CASSLSAGQVYEQYF. In DNA form, the CDR3 reads TGTGCCAGCAGCTTATCAGCGGGACAGGTCTACGAGCAGTACTTC.

The chain links TRBV11-2 to TRBJ1-5; D ambiguous. This CDR3 comprises 14 residues. Trimming took off 1 base at V and 7 bases at J, with 11 bases between the two ends. Germline loops: CDR1 SGHAT, CDR2 FQNNGV. The CDR3 region has the DNA TGTGCCAGCAGCTTAGGCGGGGATGGGCAGCCCCAGCATTTT. Its translation: CASSLGGDGQPQHF.